Following are 3 T cell receptor beta chains from one sample sequenced in a study of PD-1 blockade in classical Hodgkin lymphoma. Autologous stem cell transplantation was followed by relapse in every patient, and brentuximab vedotin exposure varied. Assay used: immunoSEQ multiplex PCR; TCRdb lists only in-frame clones, some missing. The table records 80,000 to 100,000 clones, around 90% of them present only once. The sequencing used peripheral blood mononuclear cells (PBMCs), collected at baseline. These receptors all come from a human donor with classical Hodgkin lymphoma.

V is TRBV20-1 and J is TRBJ2-7, with D unresolved. Germline V lookup: CDR1 DFQATT, CDR2 SNEGSKA (reference sequence). The CDR3 totals 11 residues. Trimming took off 2 bases at V and 2 bases at J, with 4 bases between the two ends. The CDR3 spells CSARQTYEQYF. The DNA of the CDR3 is TGCAGTGCTAGACAGACCTACGAGCAGTACTTC.

This sequence joins TRBV4-1 and TRBJ2-5; D is unresolved. The V end lost 4 bases, the J end lost 0 bases, and 12 bases lay between the germline ends. CDR1 is MGHRA and CDR2 is YSYEKL in the germline V gene. The length of the CDR3 is 15 residues. The CDR3 sequence: CASSPRSLYQETQYF. CDR3 DNA sequence: TGCGCCAGCAGCCCGCGGTCCCTGTACCAAGAGACCCAGTACTTC.

The chain recombines TRBV10-3 with TRBJ2-1, with 9 bases fitting TRBD2. Germline trimming cut 6 bases from V and 5 bases from J; bases unmatched to any gene: 17. Looked up from germline, CDR1 is ENHRY and CDR2 is SYGVKD. CDR3 length equals 18 residues. The DNA of the CDR3 is TGTGCCATCAGCAGAATAGCGGGAGCTATCCCTACGAACAATGAGCAGTTCTTC. Amino acids: CAISRIAGAIPTNNEQFF.